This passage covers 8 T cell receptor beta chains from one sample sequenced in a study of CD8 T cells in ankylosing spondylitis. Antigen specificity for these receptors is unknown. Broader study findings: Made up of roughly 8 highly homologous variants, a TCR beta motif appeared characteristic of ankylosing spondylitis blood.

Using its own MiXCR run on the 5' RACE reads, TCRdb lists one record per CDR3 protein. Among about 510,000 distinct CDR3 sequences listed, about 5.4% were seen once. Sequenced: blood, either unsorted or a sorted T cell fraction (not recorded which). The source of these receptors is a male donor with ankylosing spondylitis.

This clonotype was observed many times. The CDR3 DNA reads as TGTGCCAGCAGCCTAGGGTTCGAGAACACTGAAGCTTTCTTT. This gives the protein CASSLGFENTEAFF. The rearrangement joins TRBV4-2 to TRBJ1-1, with D hard to call. CDR3 size: 14 residues. The ends were cut back, 4 bases at V and 1 base at J, with 10 bases in the middle. CDR1 LGHNA and CDR2 YNFKEQ come from the germline V gene.

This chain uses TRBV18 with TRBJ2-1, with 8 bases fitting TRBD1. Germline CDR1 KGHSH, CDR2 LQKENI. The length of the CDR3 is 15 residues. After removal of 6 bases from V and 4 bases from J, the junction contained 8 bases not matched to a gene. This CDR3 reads CASSPATGVYNEQFF. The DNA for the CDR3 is TGTGCCAGCTCCCCAGCGACAGGGGTTTACAATGAGCAGTTCTTC.

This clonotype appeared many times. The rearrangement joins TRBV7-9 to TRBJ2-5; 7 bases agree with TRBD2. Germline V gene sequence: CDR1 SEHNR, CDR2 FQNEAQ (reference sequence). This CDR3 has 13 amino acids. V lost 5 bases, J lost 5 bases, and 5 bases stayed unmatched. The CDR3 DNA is TGTGCCAGCAGCCCCCGGGGGGATGAGACCCAGTACTTC. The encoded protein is CASSPRGDETQYF.

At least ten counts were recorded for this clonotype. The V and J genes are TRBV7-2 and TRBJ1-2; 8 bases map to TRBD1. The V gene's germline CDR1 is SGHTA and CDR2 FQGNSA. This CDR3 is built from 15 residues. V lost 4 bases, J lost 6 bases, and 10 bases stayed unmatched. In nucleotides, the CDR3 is TGTGCCAGCAGCTGGGACAGGAGAGGAGATGATGGCTACACCTTC. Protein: CASSWDRRGDDGYTF.

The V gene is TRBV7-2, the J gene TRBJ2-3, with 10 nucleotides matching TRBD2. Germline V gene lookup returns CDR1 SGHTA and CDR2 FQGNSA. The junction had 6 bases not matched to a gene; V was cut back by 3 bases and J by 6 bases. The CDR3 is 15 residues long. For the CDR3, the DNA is TGTGCCAGCAGCTTCCCGGGACTAGCGAGCGATACGCAGTATTTT. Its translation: CASSFPGLASDTQYF.

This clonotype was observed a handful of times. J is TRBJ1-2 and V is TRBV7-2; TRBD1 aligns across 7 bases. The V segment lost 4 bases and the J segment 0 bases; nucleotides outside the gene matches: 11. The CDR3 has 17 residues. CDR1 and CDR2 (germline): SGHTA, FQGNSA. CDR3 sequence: CASSSPGQPYTNYGYTF. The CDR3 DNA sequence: TGTGCCAGCAGCTCACCGGGACAGCCCTATACTAACTATGGCTACACCTTC.

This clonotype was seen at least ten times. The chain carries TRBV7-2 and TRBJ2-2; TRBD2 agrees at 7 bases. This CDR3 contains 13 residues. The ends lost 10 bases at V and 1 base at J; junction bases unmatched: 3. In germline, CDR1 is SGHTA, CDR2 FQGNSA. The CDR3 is CATKRGNTGELFF. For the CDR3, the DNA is TGTGCCACCAAGCGGGGGAACACCGGGGAGCTGTTTTTT.

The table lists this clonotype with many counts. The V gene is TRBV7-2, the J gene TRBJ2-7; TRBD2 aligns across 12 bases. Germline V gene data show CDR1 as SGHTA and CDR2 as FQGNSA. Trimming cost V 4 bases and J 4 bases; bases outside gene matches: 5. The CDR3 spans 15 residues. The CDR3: CASSSTSGGTYEQYF. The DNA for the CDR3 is TGTGCCAGCAGCTCCACTAGCGGGGGGACTTACGAGCAGTACTTC.